The rows below give T cell receptor beta chains drawn from one sample of a study of identifying expanded T cells in peripheral blood. Method: immunoSEQ multiplex PCR; TCRdb's copy keeps in-frame clones and lacks some. The sample consists of roughly 78,000 clones, under 90% of them appearing once. The source material was blood. The receptors here all came from a person between 18 and 75 years old in good health. CDR3s include the opening cysteine and the closing phenylalanine or tryptophan. The D gene is left open where the match is weak. A clone size is listed for some rows: how often the clone was seen (once, few, many), or a class if it is expanded.

cdr3_aa,cdr3_nt,clone_size,d_call,v_call,j_call
CASSLSETYYGYTF,TGTGCCAGCAGCCTTTCAGAGACCTACTATGGCTACACCTTC,-,-,TRBV6-6,TRBJ1-2
CASSVGPATYEQYF,TGTGCCAGCAGCGTAGGGCCAGCGACCTACGAGCAGTACTTC,-,-,TRBV9,TRBJ2-7
CASSRNPLTSGKEETQYF,TGTGCCAGCAGCCGAAACCCCCTAACTAGCGGGAAGGAAGAGACCCAGTACTTC,-,TRBD2,TRBV2,TRBJ2-5
CASTGGSGYGYTF,TGTGCCAGTACTGGGGGCTCCGGCTATGGCTACACCTTC,-,-,TRBV19,TRBJ1-2
CASSPQTGLSGNTIYF,TGTGCCAGCAGTCCTCAAACAGGACTCTCTGGAAACACCATATATTTT,-,-,TRBV27,TRBJ1-3
CASRLTGDNEQFF,TGTGCCAGCAGGTTAACAGGGGACAATGAGCAGTTCTTC,-,TRBD1,TRBV27,TRBJ2-1
CASSQWVTGSEKLFF,TGCGCCAGCAGCCAGTGGGTCACGGGGAGTGAAAAACTGTTTTTT,-,-,TRBV4-1,TRBJ1-4
CATSRVDSSYEQYF,TGTGCCACCAGCAGAGTAGACAGCTCTTACGAGCAGTACTTC,-,-,TRBV15,TRBJ2-7
CASNRGTWETQYF,TGTGCCAGTAACAGGGGGACGTGGGAGACCCAGTACTTC,-,TRBD1,TRBV28,TRBJ2-5
CASSFGLAGGNTGELFF,TGTGCCAGCAGCTTCGGACTAGCGGGGGGTAACACCGGGGAGCTGTTTTTT,-,TRBD2,TRBV7-2,TRBJ2-2
CASSIVSGTGELFF,TGTGCCAGTAGTATAGTATCAGGCACCGGGGAGCTGTTTTTT,-,-,TRBV19,TRBJ2-2
CASSYPQREDYNEQFF,TGTGCCAGCAGTTACCCTCAGCGGGAGGACTACAATGAGCAGTTCTTC,once,TRBD2,TRBV6-7,TRBJ2-1
CASSQGTGYGYTF,TGTGCCAGCAGCCAAGGGACGGGGTATGGCTACACCTTC,-,-,TRBV4-2,TRBJ1-2
CSATHGDEQFF,TGCAGTGCCACGCACGGGGATGAGCAGTTCTTC,few,-,TRBV20-1,TRBJ2-1
CASSEDRGTGEKLFF,TGTGCCAGCAGTGAAGATAGGGGGACGGGTGAAAAACTGTTTTTT,-,-,TRBV28,TRBJ1-4
CASSLGGAANYGYTF,TGTGCCAGCAGCTTGGGGGGGGCAGCAAACTATGGCTACACCTTC,-,-,TRBV5-4,TRBJ1-2
CASGLTTGQGYEQYF,TGTGCTAGTGGTTTGACCACGGGACAGGGTTACGAGCAGTACTTC,-,TRBD1,TRBV12-5,TRBJ2-7
CATASGTGAGNTIYF,TGTGCCACAGCTTCAGGGACAGGAGCTGGAAACACCATATATTTT,once,TRBD1,TRBV10-3,TRBJ1-3
CASRQGAGTEAFF,TGCGCCAGTCGACAGGGGGCAGGCACTGAAGCTTTCTTT,-,TRBD1,TRBV10-2,TRBJ1-1
CASSVAASGPYEQYF,TGTGCCAGCAGCGTAGCGGCTAGCGGGCCCTACGAGCAGTACTTC,-,TRBD2,TRBV9,TRBJ2-7
CASSPLGLAEATDTQYF,TGCGCCAGCAGCCCACTGGGACTAGCGGAGGCCACAGATACGCAGTATTTT,-,TRBD2,TRBV5-1,TRBJ2-3
CASSVGGQSPDTQYF,TGCGCCAGCAGCGTGGGAGGGCAGAGTCCAGATACGCAGTATTTT,once,TRBD2,TRBV5-1,TRBJ2-3
CASSTGQGRRGEKLFF,TGTGCCAGTAGTACAGGACAGGGCCGGAGGGGTGAAAAACTGTTTTTT,-,TRBD1,TRBV19,TRBJ1-4
CASSLRDRGAGANVLTF,TGTGCCAGCAGCCTCCGGGACAGGGGGGCCGGGGCCAACGTCCTGACTTTC,-,TRBD1,TRBV5-4,TRBJ2-6
CASSTPTGATEAFF,TGTGCCAGCAGTACCCCTACAGGGGCCACTGAAGCTTTCTTT,once,TRBD1,TRBV28,TRBJ1-1
CASSLTNEQYF,TGTGCCAGCAGCTTAACCAACGAGCAGTACTTC,-,-,TRBV11-2,TRBJ2-7
CASRTSGVTGELFF,TGTGCCAGTAGGACTAGCGGGGTCACCGGGGAGCTGTTTTTT,-,TRBD2,TRBV27,TRBJ2-2
CASSQDREITFGYTF,TGCGCCAGCAGCCAAGATCGCGAGATTACGTTTGGCTACACCTTC,few,-,TRBV4-3,TRBJ1-2